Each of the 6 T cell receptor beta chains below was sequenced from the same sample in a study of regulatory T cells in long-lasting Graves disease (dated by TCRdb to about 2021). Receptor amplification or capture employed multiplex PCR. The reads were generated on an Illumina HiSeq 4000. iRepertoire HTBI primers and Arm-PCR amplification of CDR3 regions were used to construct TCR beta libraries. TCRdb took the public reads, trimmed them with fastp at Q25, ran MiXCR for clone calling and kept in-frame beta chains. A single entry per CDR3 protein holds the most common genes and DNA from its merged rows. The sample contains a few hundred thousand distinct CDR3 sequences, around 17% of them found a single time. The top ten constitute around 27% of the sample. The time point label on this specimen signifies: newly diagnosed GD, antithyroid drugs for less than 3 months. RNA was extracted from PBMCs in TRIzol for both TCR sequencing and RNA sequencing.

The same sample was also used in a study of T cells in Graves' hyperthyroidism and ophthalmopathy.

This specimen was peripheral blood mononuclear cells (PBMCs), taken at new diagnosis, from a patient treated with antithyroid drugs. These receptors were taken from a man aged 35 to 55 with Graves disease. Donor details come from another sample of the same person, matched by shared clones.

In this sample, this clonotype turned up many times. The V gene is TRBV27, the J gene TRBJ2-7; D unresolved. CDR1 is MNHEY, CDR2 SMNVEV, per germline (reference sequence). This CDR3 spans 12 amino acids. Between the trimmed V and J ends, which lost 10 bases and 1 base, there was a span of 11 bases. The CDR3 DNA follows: TGTGCCACCTCATCTCCGTCCTACGAGCAGTACTTC. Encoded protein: CATSSPSYEQYF.

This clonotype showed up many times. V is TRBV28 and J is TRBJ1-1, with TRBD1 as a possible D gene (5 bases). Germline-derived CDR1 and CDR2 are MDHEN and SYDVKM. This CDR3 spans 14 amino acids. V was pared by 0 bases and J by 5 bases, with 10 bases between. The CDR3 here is CASSLWTAGTEAFF. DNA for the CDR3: TGTGCCAGCAGTTTATGGACAGCGGGGACTGAAGCTTTCTTT.

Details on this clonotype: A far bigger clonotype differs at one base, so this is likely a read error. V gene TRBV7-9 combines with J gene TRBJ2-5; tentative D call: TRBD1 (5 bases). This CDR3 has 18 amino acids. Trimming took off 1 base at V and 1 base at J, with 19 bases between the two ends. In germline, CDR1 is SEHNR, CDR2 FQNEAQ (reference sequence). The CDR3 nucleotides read TGTGCCAGCAGCTTAGATCTGAGACAGCCTGGACCCCAAGAGACCCAGTACTTC. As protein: CASSLDLRQPGPQETQYF.

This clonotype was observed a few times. The CDR3 sequence: CASSLFSGPYNEQFF. The CDR3 bases are TGTGCCAGCAGCTTGTTTTCAGGGCCCTACAATGAGCAGTTCTTC. This chain links TRBV5-4 with TRBJ2-1; maybe TRBD1 (5 bases). V was cut by 1 base and J by 2 bases, with 10 bases left in between. Germline CDR1 SGHNT, CDR2 YYREEE (reference sequence). The CDR3 covers 15 residues.

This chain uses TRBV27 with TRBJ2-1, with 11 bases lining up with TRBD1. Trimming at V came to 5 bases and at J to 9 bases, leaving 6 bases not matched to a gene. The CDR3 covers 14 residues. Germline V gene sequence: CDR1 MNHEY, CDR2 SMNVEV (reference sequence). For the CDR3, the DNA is TGTGCCAGCAGTCTCGGGACAGGGGGAAGTGAGCAGTTCTTC. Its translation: CASSLGTGGSEQFF.

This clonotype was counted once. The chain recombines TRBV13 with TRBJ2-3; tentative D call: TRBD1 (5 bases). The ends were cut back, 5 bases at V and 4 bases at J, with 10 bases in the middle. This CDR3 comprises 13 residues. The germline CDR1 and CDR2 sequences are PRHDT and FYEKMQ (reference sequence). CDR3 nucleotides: TGTGCCAGCAGCACAGGCATCCCAGATACGCAGTATTTT. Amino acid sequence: CASSTGIPDTQYF.